This T cell receptor beta chain was sequenced for a study of early T cells in non-severe SARS-CoV-2 infection. Across the whole study: Bulk RNA from unsorted whole blood was sequenced; chains were unpaired.

The study, taken as a whole, reports: Missing private and CD4 specificities, VDJdb matching favored anti-spike CD8 responses.

With respect to this clonotype: Its antigen is unknown.

The CDR3 is 14 amino acids. In germline, CDR1 is SNHLY, CDR2 FYNNEI. V gave up 3 bases and J gave up 4 bases; unmatched junction bases: 4. cDNA molecules, individually, were tagged with unique molecular identifiers. MiXCR, run by TCRdb on the 5' RACE reads, gives a single entry per CDR3 protein. The sample shows approximately 50,000 distinct CDR3 sequences, under 15% of them seen only once. The sample comprised whole blood. This chain links TRBV2 with TRBJ1-2; 8 bases are a match to TRBD1. The TCR comes from an adult who was a healthcare worker with PCR-confirmed SARS-CoV-2 infection or an uninfected control (not recorded which). CDR3 protein: CASSEDRAGYGYTF. The CDR3 DNA reads as TGTGCCAGCAGTGAGGACAGGGCGGGCTATGGCTACACCTTC.